Shown below are 4 T cell receptor beta chains from a single sample sequenced in a study of cytomegalovirus exposure and HLA in healthy donors. The PCR used 60 Vbeta and 13 Jbeta primers. The protocol was immunoSEQ multiplex PCR, while the TCRdb copy is restricted to in-frame clones and leaves out a portion. The table shows fewer than 65,000 clones, with 60% to 80% occurring only once. Sequencing used PBMCs. Receptors were obtained from a woman aged 40 to 50 in good health and CMV-seropositive.

V and J are TRBV29-1 and TRBJ1-3, with a possible D match to TRBD1 (5 bases). The V and J ends lost 4 bases and 0 bases respectively, with 13 bases between them. The germline V gene encodes CDR1 SQVTM and CDR2 ANQGSEA. The CDR3 is made up of 15 amino acids. CDR3 sequence: CSVGGAPSSGNTIYF. The DNA of the CDR3 is TGCAGCGTTGGGGGCGCTCCTAGCTCTGGAAACACCATATATTTT.

This rearrangement joins TRBV5-1 to TRBJ2-2, with 7 positions matching TRBD1. Per germline, CDR1 SGHRS and CDR2 YFSETQ. This CDR3 has 15 residues. Trimming removed 3 bases from V and 4 bases from J; junction bases left unmatched: 6. In DNA, the CDR3 is TGCGCCAGCAGCTCCGGACAGGAGCTCACCGGGGAGCTGTTTTTT. Its protein is CASSSGQELTGELFF.

This clone was found a few times. The chain couples TRBV19 to TRBJ2-7; D uncertain. The length of the CDR3 is 13 residues. Germline CDR1 reads LNHDA; CDR2 reads SQIVND (reference sequence). Trimming left V 8 bases short and J 0 bases short, with 11 bases between. The CDR3 loop is CASALGHSYEQYF. CDR3 nucleotides: TGTGCCAGTGCCCTGGGCCACTCCTACGAGCAGTACTTC.

The V and J genes are TRBV27 and TRBJ1-2; D ambiguous. The V gene lost 5 bases and the J gene lost 8 bases, with 9 bases spanning the gap. Germline V gene lookup returns CDR1 MNHEY and CDR2 SMNVEV (reference sequence). This CDR3 region has 11 residues. CDR3 amino acids: CASSGTGGYTF. The CDR3 coding sequence is TGTGCCAGCAGTGGTACGGGAGGCTACACCTTC.